These T cell receptor beta chains were read from a single sample in a study of blood T cells in healthy people across ages. TCRdb recomputed calls from the 5' RACE reads with MiXCR, one row per CDR3 protein. The data show around 1.5 million distinct CDR3 sequences, roughly 32% seen once. Sequenced: blood. The source of these receptors is a woman in her twenties or thirties in good health. The CDR3 runs from the conserved cysteine through the conserved F or W. Each record gives: V gene, clone size, J gene, D gene, CDR3 protein, CDR3 DNA. A D gene is named only where the DNA matches it firmly. Rows give clone size only sometimes, using once, few, many, or a class for an expanded clone.

v_call: TRBV7-3; clone_size: .; j_call: TRBJ1-6; d_call: .; cdr3_aa: CASSFLNGPLHF; cdr3_nt: TGTGCCAGCAGCTTTCTGAACGGACCCCTCCACTTT
v_call: TRBV5-6; clone_size: .; j_call: TRBJ2-6; d_call: .; cdr3_aa: CASSGIGTLKGSGANVLTF; cdr3_nt: TGTGCCAGCAGCGGCATCGGGACACTAAAAGGCTCTGGGGCCAACGTCCTGACTTTC
v_call: TRBV4-1; clone_size: .; j_call: TRBJ2-3; d_call: TRBD2; cdr3_aa: CASSQMLAGAPDTQYF; cdr3_nt: TGCGCCAGCAGCCAGATGCTAGCGGGTGCCCCCGATACGCAGTATTTT
v_call: TRBV13; clone_size: few; j_call: TRBJ1-1; d_call: .; cdr3_aa: CASSLGQDLNTEAFF; cdr3_nt: TGTGCCAGCAGCTTAGGGCAGGACCTGAACACTGAAGCTTTCTTT
v_call: TRBV5-1; clone_size: .; j_call: TRBJ2-2; d_call: .; cdr3_aa: CASRDSSKYGELFF; cdr3_nt: TGCGCCAGCCGGGACTCCTCGAAGTACGGGGAGCTGTTTTTT
v_call: TRBV21-1; clone_size: few; j_call: TRBJ1-5; d_call: .; cdr3_aa: CASSSRTGVRQPQHF; cdr3_nt: TGTGCCAGCAGCAGTCGGACAGGGGTGAGGCAGCCCCAGCATTTT
v_call: TRBV6-1; clone_size: few; j_call: TRBJ1-1; d_call: .; cdr3_aa: CASRRWGSEAFF; cdr3_nt: TGTGCCAGCAGGAGGTGGGGTAGCGAAGCTTTCTTT
v_call: TRBV3-1; clone_size: .; j_call: TRBJ1-2; d_call: TRBD1; cdr3_aa: CATYLGQGAGGGYTF; cdr3_nt: TGTGCCACCTACCTGGGACAGGGGGCAGGAGGTGGCTACACCTTC
v_call: TRBV9; clone_size: .; j_call: TRBJ1-3; d_call: .; cdr3_aa: CASSVDLGRSSGNTIYF; cdr3_nt: TGTGCCAGCAGCGTAGATCTCGGACGGAGCTCTGGAAACACCATATATTTT
v_call: TRBV5-1; clone_size: .; j_call: TRBJ2-3; d_call: TRBD1; cdr3_aa: CASRRQGTTDTQYF; cdr3_nt: TGCGCCAGCAGGAGACAGGGAACCACAGATACGCAGTATTTT
v_call: TRBV9; clone_size: .; j_call: TRBJ2-1; d_call: TRBD2; cdr3_aa: CASSSGLAGARSYNEQFF; cdr3_nt: TGTGCCAGCAGCTCGGGACTAGCGGGGGCCCGCTCCTACAATGAGCAGTTCTTC
v_call: TRBV12-3/TRBV12-4; clone_size: .; j_call: TRBJ1-1; d_call: TRBD1; cdr3_aa: CASSLSGTGGTGAFF; cdr3_nt: TGTGCCAGCAGTTTATCCGGGACAGGGGGCACTGGAGCTTTCTTT
v_call: TRBV6-2/TRBV6-3; clone_size: .; j_call: TRBJ2-1; d_call: TRBD2; cdr3_aa: CASSGTSLSNEQFF; cdr3_nt: TGTGCCAGCAGCGGGACTAGCCTTTCCAATGAGCAGTTCTTC
v_call: TRBV20-1; clone_size: .; j_call: TRBJ2-4; d_call: TRBD1; cdr3_aa: CSATDPTGGLKNIQYF; cdr3_nt: TGCAGTGCGACTGACCCCACAGGGGGCCTCAAAAACATTCAGTACTTC
v_call: TRBV7-9; clone_size: .; j_call: TRBJ2-6; d_call: TRBD1; cdr3_aa: CASSLALLTGESSGANVLTF; cdr3_nt: TGTGCCAGCAGCTTAGCCCTATTAACAGGGGAGAGCTCTGGGGCCAACGTCCTGACTTTC
v_call: TRBV2; clone_size: .; j_call: TRBJ1-4; d_call: .; cdr3_aa: CASSPTDFRPDGKKLFF; cdr3_nt: TGTGCCAGCAGTCCGACCGACTTTCGTCCCGATGGAAAAAAACTGTTTTTT
v_call: TRBV20-1; clone_size: .; j_call: TRBJ2-6; d_call: .; cdr3_aa: CSAREATDLKGANVLTF; cdr3_nt: TGCAGTGCTAGAGAGGCGACGGATCTAAAGGGGGCCAACGTCCTGACTTTC
v_call: TRBV27; clone_size: few; j_call: TRBJ2-3; d_call: TRBD1; cdr3_aa: CASSFLDRAADTQYF; cdr3_nt: TGTGCCAGCAGTTTCTTGGACAGGGCAGCAGATACGCAGTATTTT
v_call: TRBV7-8; clone_size: .; j_call: TRBJ1-5; d_call: .; cdr3_aa: CASSPRLYDIYQPQHF; cdr3_nt: TGTGCCAGCAGCCCCCGACTTTACGACATTTATCAGCCCCAGCATTTT
v_call: TRBV28; clone_size: few; j_call: TRBJ2-1; d_call: TRBD2; cdr3_aa: CASSLRTSGSWEQFF; cdr3_nt: TGTGCCAGCAGTTTACGAACTAGCGGGAGCTGGGAGCAGTTCTTC
v_call: TRBV7-9; clone_size: few; j_call: TRBJ2-1; d_call: TRBD2; cdr3_aa: CASSLGAGGPGYNEQFF; cdr3_nt: TGTGCCAGCAGCTTGGGAGCGGGAGGGCCGGGGTACAATGAGCAGTTCTTC
v_call: TRBV7-8; clone_size: few; j_call: TRBJ2-7; d_call: TRBD2; cdr3_aa: CASSLAPGLAGAGSYEQYF; cdr3_nt: TGTGCCAGCAGCTTAGCGCCGGGACTAGCGGGGGCCGGCTCCTACGAGCAGTACTTC
v_call: TRBV27; clone_size: .; j_call: TRBJ2-3; d_call: TRBD2; cdr3_aa: CASSLRVSGASRDTQYF; cdr3_nt: TGTGCCAGCAGTTTACGGGTTAGCGGGGCCTCAAGAGATACGCAGTATTTT
v_call: TRBV27; clone_size: few; j_call: TRBJ2-7; d_call: TRBD1; cdr3_aa: CASSLSPGTGFYEQYF; cdr3_nt: TGTGCCAGCAGTTTAAGCCCCGGGACAGGGTTCTACGAGCAGTACTTC
v_call: TRBV4-3; clone_size: few; j_call: TRBJ2-1; d_call: .; cdr3_aa: CASSQEVSSYNEQFF; cdr3_nt: TGCGCCAGCAGCCAAGAGGTTAGCTCCTACAATGAGCAGTTCTTC
v_call: TRBV4-1; clone_size: few; j_call: TRBJ2-2; d_call: .; cdr3_aa: CASSQDGQGNTGELFF; cdr3_nt: TGCGCCAGCAGCCAAGACGGCCAGGGAAACACCGGGGAGCTGTTTTTT
v_call: TRBV4-1; clone_size: few; j_call: TRBJ2-3; d_call: .; cdr3_aa: CASSQVLGGGTQYF; cdr3_nt: TGCGCCAGCAGCCAGGTTCTGGGCGGCGGTACGCAGTATTTT
v_call: TRBV5-1; clone_size: few; j_call: TRBJ2-1; d_call: TRBD2; cdr3_aa: CASSPLEGGPGEQFF; cdr3_nt: TGCGCCAGCAGCCCCCTAGAGGGAGGGCCGGGAGAGCAGTTCTTC
v_call: TRBV20-1; clone_size: few; j_call: TRBJ2-4; d_call: .; cdr3_aa: CSAEGRQAKNIQYF; cdr3_nt: TGCAGTGCTGAGGGGCGGCAGGCCAAAAACATTCAGTACTTC
v_call: TRBV28; clone_size: many; j_call: TRBJ2-1; d_call: .; cdr3_aa: CASRSTSWVYNEQFF; cdr3_nt: TGTGCCAGCAGGTCAACTAGCTGGGTCTACAATGAGCAGTTCTTC
v_call: TRBV6-5; clone_size: .; j_call: TRBJ2-3; d_call: TRBD2; cdr3_aa: CASSDAGGGTDTQYF; cdr3_nt: TGTGCCAGCAGTGACGCGGGGGGGGGCACAGATACGCAGTATTTT
v_call: TRBV20-1; clone_size: few; j_call: TRBJ2-5; d_call: TRBD1; cdr3_aa: CSATTGGYKETQYF; cdr3_nt: TGCAGTGCTACCACAGGGGGCTACAAAGAGACCCAGTACTTC
v_call: TRBV3-1; clone_size: .; j_call: TRBJ2-7; d_call: TRBD2; cdr3_aa: CASSQEPRASGSSYEQYF; cdr3_nt: TGTGCCAGCAGCCAAGAGCCCCGGGCTAGCGGGAGCTCCTACGAGCAGTACTTC
v_call: TRBV20-1; clone_size: .; j_call: TRBJ2-1; d_call: TRBD1; cdr3_aa: CSAPLPGQRYNEQFF; cdr3_nt: TGCAGTGCTCCGCTCCCGGGACAGAGATACAATGAGCAGTTCTTC
v_call: TRBV4-1; clone_size: many; j_call: TRBJ2-5; d_call: TRBD2; cdr3_aa: CASSQGLAGGPGETQYF; cdr3_nt: TGTGCCAGCAGCCAAGGACTAGCGGGGGGGCCTGGAGAGACCCAGTACTTC
v_call: TRBV15; clone_size: few; j_call: TRBJ2-3; d_call: .; cdr3_aa: CATSTWTGTQYF; cdr3_nt: TGTGCCACCAGCACTTGGACCGGTACGCAGTATTTT
v_call: TRBV12-3/TRBV12-4; clone_size: .; j_call: TRBJ2-3; d_call: TRBD1; cdr3_aa: CASRAPGQVHYTQYF; cdr3_nt: TGTGCCAGCAGAGCCCCGGGACAGGTTCATTATACGCAGTATTTT
v_call: TRBV29-1; clone_size: many; j_call: TRBJ2-3; d_call: .; cdr3_aa: CSVGQGSTDTQYF; cdr3_nt: TGCAGCGTTGGGCAGGGGAGCACAGATACGCAGTATTTT
v_call: TRBV27; clone_size: once; j_call: TRBJ2-3; d_call: TRBD2; cdr3_aa: CASSLSGLAVVDTQYF; cdr3_nt: TGTGCCAGCAGTTTATCGGGGCTAGCGGTTGTAGATACGCAGTATTTT
v_call: TRBV10-3; clone_size: few; j_call: TRBJ1-1; d_call: .; cdr3_aa: CAIAQQLRNTEAFF; cdr3_nt: TGTGCCATCGCCCAGCAGCTACGGAACACTGAAGCTTTCTTT
v_call: TRBV28; clone_size: many; j_call: TRBJ2-7; d_call: .; cdr3_aa: CASSHRSYEQYF; cdr3_nt: TGTGCCAGCAGTCATCGATCCTACGAGCAGTACTTC
v_call: TRBV20-1; clone_size: few; j_call: TRBJ2-7; d_call: .; cdr3_aa: CSAETRQGKNEQYF; cdr3_nt: TGCAGTGCCGAAACTAGGCAGGGGAAGAACGAGCAGTACTTC
v_call: TRBV4-1; clone_size: .; j_call: TRBJ2-1; d_call: TRBD1; cdr3_aa: CASITGVHGDEQFF; cdr3_nt: TGCGCCAGCATAACAGGGGTACATGGGGATGAGCAGTTCTTC
v_call: TRBV29-1; clone_size: .; j_call: TRBJ2-5; d_call: TRBD2; cdr3_aa: CSDEDLAGGPKTQYF; cdr3_nt: TGCAGCGATGAAGATCTAGCGGGGGGGCCAAAGACCCAGTACTTC
v_call: TRBV4-1; clone_size: .; j_call: TRBJ2-1; d_call: TRBD2; cdr3_aa: CASRTTSGGSNEQFF; cdr3_nt: TGCGCCAGCAGGACCACTAGCGGGGGAAGCAATGAGCAGTTCTTC
v_call: TRBV2; clone_size: .; j_call: TRBJ2-5; d_call: .; cdr3_aa: CARRATGRGETQYF; cdr3_nt: TGTGCCAGACGCGCCACAGGGAGAGGAGAGACCCAGTACTTC
v_call: TRBV6-1; clone_size: few; j_call: TRBJ2-1; d_call: .; cdr3_aa: CASSPGALPYNEQFF; cdr3_nt: TGTGCCAGCAGTCCAGGGGCCTTGCCTTACAATGAGCAGTTCTTC
v_call: TRBV29-1; clone_size: few; j_call: TRBJ2-7; d_call: TRBD1; cdr3_aa: CSGTTGAREQYF; cdr3_nt: TGCAGCGGCACGACAGGGGCCCGCGAGCAGTACTTC
v_call: TRBV20-1; clone_size: many; j_call: TRBJ2-1; d_call: .; cdr3_aa: CSAVTSLGAEQFF; cdr3_nt: TGCAGTGCTGTTACGAGCCTAGGGGCTGAGCAGTTCTTC
v_call: TRBV9; clone_size: .; j_call: TRBJ1-6; d_call: .; cdr3_aa: CASSVASGSYNSPLHF; cdr3_nt: TGTGCCAGCAGCGTAGCATCGGGTTCCTATAATTCACCCCTCCACTTT
v_call: TRBV6-2/TRBV6-3; clone_size: .; j_call: TRBJ1-1; d_call: .; cdr3_aa: CASSPRGGSEAFF; cdr3_nt: TGTGCCAGCAGCCCCCGGGGAGGTAGTGAAGCTTTCTTT
v_call: TRBV7-2; clone_size: .; j_call: TRBJ2-5; d_call: .; cdr3_aa: CASSLGRGRYQETQYF; cdr3_nt: TGTGCCAGCAGCTTAGGAAGGGGTCGGTACCAAGAGACCCAGTACTTC
v_call: TRBV5-1; clone_size: .; j_call: TRBJ2-3; d_call: TRBD2; cdr3_aa: CASRTGTSGIGTDTQYF; cdr3_nt: TGCGCCAGCAGAACTGGGACTAGCGGGATAGGCACAGATACGCAGTATTTT
v_call: TRBV20-1; clone_size: .; j_call: TRBJ2-7; d_call: TRBD1; cdr3_aa: CSARTGTGFGEQYF; cdr3_nt: TGCAGTGCTAGAACCGGGACAGGGTTCGGCGAGCAGTACTTC
v_call: TRBV7-6; clone_size: .; j_call: TRBJ2-5; d_call: TRBD1; cdr3_aa: CASSLGFDRAETQYF; cdr3_nt: TGTGCCAGCAGCTTAGGTTTCGACAGGGCAGAGACCCAGTACTTC
v_call: TRBV4-1; clone_size: many; j_call: TRBJ2-7; d_call: .; cdr3_aa: CASSQVHSEVPYEQYF; cdr3_nt: TGCGCCAGCAGCCAAGTGCATTCAGAAGTCCCCTACGAGCAGTACTTC
v_call: TRBV13; clone_size: few; j_call: TRBJ1-2; d_call: .; cdr3_aa: CASSRPQGSGYTF; cdr3_nt: TGTGCCAGCAGCAGGCCGCAGGGGTCTGGCTACACCTTC
v_call: TRBV7-9; clone_size: .; j_call: TRBJ2-5; d_call: .; cdr3_aa: CASSKPDVEETQYF; cdr3_nt: TGTGCCAGCAGCAAGCCGGACGTTGAAGAGACCCAGTACTTC
v_call: TRBV6-1; clone_size: .; j_call: TRBJ2-5; d_call: .; cdr3_aa: CASDIRETQYF; cdr3_nt: TGTGCCAGCGATATTAGAGAGACCCAGTACTTC
v_call: TRBV7-2; clone_size: .; j_call: TRBJ2-7; d_call: TRBD2; cdr3_aa: CASSLAENSGGAGAYEQYF; cdr3_nt: TGTGCCAGCAGCTTAGCGGAGAATAGCGGGGGGGCCGGGGCCTACGAGCAGTACTTC